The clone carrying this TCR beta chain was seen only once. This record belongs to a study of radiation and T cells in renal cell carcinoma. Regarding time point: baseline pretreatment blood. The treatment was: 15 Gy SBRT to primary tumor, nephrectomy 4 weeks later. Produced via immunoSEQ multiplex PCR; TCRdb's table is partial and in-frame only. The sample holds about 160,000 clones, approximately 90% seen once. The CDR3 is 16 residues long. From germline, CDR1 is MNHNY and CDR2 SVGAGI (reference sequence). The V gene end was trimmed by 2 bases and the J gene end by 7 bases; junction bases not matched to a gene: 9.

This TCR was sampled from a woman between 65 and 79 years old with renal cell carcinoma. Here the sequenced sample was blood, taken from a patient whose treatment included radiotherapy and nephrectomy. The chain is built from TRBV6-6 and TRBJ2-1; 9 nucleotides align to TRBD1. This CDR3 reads CASSYLTGTGRNEQFF. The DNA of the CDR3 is TGTGCCAGCAGTTACCTAACCGGGACAGGGCGGAATGAGCAGTTCTTC.